Shown below are 26 T cell receptor beta chains from a single sample sequenced in a study of shared clonotypes between healthy human individuals. Naive CD8 populations comprised CD45RO-negative cells positively selected for CCR7, excluding terminally differentiated effector memory CD45RA+ cells. Clones were sequenced by immunoSEQ multiplex PCR, and TCRdb holds only the in-frame ones, with some missing. The sample holds nearly 600,000 clones, around 95% seen once. Sequencing input: naive CD8+ T cells sorted from blood. Receptors originate from a woman in her thirties in good health.

The chain is built from TRBV7-9 and TRBJ1-2; D remains ambiguous. Germline V gene sequence: CDR1 SEHNR, CDR2 FQNEAQ (reference sequence). The CDR3 has 13 residues. Trimming stripped 3 bases from V and 6 bases from J, with 11 bases between. CDR3 amino acids: CASSFGSGDGYTF. CDR3 bases: TGTGCCAGCAGCTTTGGATCCGGGGATGGCTACACCTTC.

The chain carries TRBV9 and TRBJ1-5; D is possibly TRBD1 (5 bases). The CDR3 sequence is 15 residues long. Trimming took 2 bases from V and 0 from J, leaving 9 bases between them. Germline CDR1 and CDR2: SGDLS and YYNGEE. This chain's CDR3 is CASSVGDYSNQPQHF. The CDR3 DNA sequence: TGTGCCAGCAGCGTGGGGGACTATAGCAATCAGCCCCAGCATTTT.

The chain links TRBV5-4 to TRBJ2-7; 9 bases are a match to TRBD1. The germline V gene has CDR1 SGHNT and CDR2 YYREEE (reference sequence). There are 13 residues in the CDR3. The V and J ends lost 5 bases and 5 bases, in that order; junction bases with no gene match: 5. CDR3 DNA: TGTGCCAGCAGGGACAGGGGAACGGACGAGCAGTACTTC. The encoded protein is CASRDRGTDEQYF.

V gene TRBV29-1 combines with J gene TRBJ2-7; D is possibly TRBD1 or TRBD2 (5 bases each). The CDR3 is made up of 15 amino acids. Germline V gene sequence: CDR1 SQVTM, CDR2 ANQGSEA. Between the trimmed V and J ends, which lost 2 bases and 0 bases, there was a span of 14 bases. The CDR3 bases are TGCAGCGTTGAATGGGGGTCACGGAGCTCCTACGAGCAGTACTTC. Its protein is CSVEWGSRSSYEQYF.

This chain connects TRBV15 to TRBJ1-5, with no clear D. V dropped 1 base and J dropped 8 bases, with 18 bases sitting between them. Germline loops: CDR1 LNHNV, CDR2 YYDKDF (reference sequence). This CDR3 comprises 16 residues. The CDR3 DNA sequence: TGTGCCACCAGCAGAGGCTCCGACCCAGTATTGGAGCCCCAGCATTTT. This sequence encodes CATSRGSDPVLEPQHF.

This clone is a singleton in its sample. CDR3 protein: CASSYGDGTGVWVGYGYTF. In DNA, the CDR3 is TGTGCCAGCAGTTACGGAGACGGGACAGGGGTCTGGGTGGGCTATGGCTACACCTTC. This chain links TRBV28 with TRBJ1-2, with TRBD1 identical over 10 bases. CDR1 is MDHEN and CDR2 is SYDVKM in the germline V gene. Trimming cost V 4 bases and J 4 bases; bases outside gene matches: 18. The CDR3 consists of 19 residues.

This sequence joins TRBV28 and TRBJ2-7, with 10 bases fitting TRBD2. The germline V gene encodes CDR1 MDHEN and CDR2 SYDVKM. The V segment lost 6 bases and the J segment 7 bases; nucleotides outside the gene matches: 6. The length of the CDR3 is 13 residues. The CDR3 DNA is TGTGCCAGCAGCCCCGCTAGCGGGAGTGAGCAGTACTTC. Residues: CASSPASGSEQYF.

J is TRBJ2-2 and V is TRBV19; 7 positions match TRBD2. V was clipped by 0 bases and J by 7 bases; unmatched bases: 14. This CDR3 comprises 18 residues. The germline V gene encodes CDR1 LNHDA and CDR2 SQIVND (reference sequence). The CDR3 loop is CASSIDSVLGGSGGELFF. CDR3 nucleotides: TGTGCCAGTAGTATAGATAGCGTTTTGGGCGGGAGTGGCGGGGAGCTGTTTTTT.

This clone was found once. V and J are TRBV6-5 and TRBJ2-1; 8 nucleotides align to TRBD2. Germline-derived CDR1 and CDR2 are MNHEY and SVGAGI. This CDR3 has 13 amino acids. V was pared by 0 bases and J by 9 bases, with 1 base of the junction left unmatched. CDR3 protein: CASSYSLAGEQFF. As DNA, the CDR3 is TGTGCCAGCAGTTACTCGCTAGCGGGTGAGCAGTTCTTC.

V is TRBV27 and J is TRBJ2-7; D perhaps matches TRBD2 (6 bases). The CDR3 sequence is 15 residues long. Germline-derived CDR1 and CDR2 are MNHEY and SMNVEV (reference sequence). With 8 bases removed from V and 4 bases from J, the gap between germline ends came to 21 bases. The DNA for the CDR3 is TGTGCCAGCCGCCCAGTGGGGGGAGAAGGTTACGAGCAGTACTTC. Translating it yields CASRPVGGEGYEQYF.

This clone was seen just once. The chain uses TRBV5-6 and TRBJ2-7, with a possible D match to TRBD2 (5 bases). Germline-derived CDR1 and CDR2 are SGHDT and YYEEEE. CDR3 length equals 12 residues. Trimming took 4 bases from V and 0 from J, leaving 5 bases between them. The CDR3 coding sequence is TGTGCCAGCAGCGGGAGCTCCTACGAGCAGTACTTC. Its protein is CASSGSSYEQYF.

The chain links TRBV27 to TRBJ2-7; no clear D. V lost 3 bases and J 2 bases, leaving 11 bases between the germline ends. CDR1 is MNHEY, CDR2 SMNVEV, per germline (reference sequence). The CDR3 covers 14 residues. The CDR3 region is CASSLTRGAYEQYF. CDR3 bases: TGTGCCAGCAGTTTGACGAGAGGAGCCTACGAGCAGTACTTC.

The rearrangement joins TRBV5-1 to TRBJ2-3, with unresolved D. The V gene lost 0 bases and the J gene lost 4 bases, with 6 bases spanning the gap. Looked up from germline, CDR1 is SGHRS and CDR2 is YFSETQ. The CDR3 contains 13 residues. CDR3 sequence reads: CASSLEIPDTQYF. CDR3 DNA: TGCGCCAGCAGCTTGGAAATACCAGATACGCAGTATTTT.

The chain has TRBV9 and TRBJ1-4; D unresolved. The CDR3 extends over 13 amino acids. The germline gives CDR1 SGDLS, CDR2 YYNGEE. The ends were cut back, 3 bases at V and 5 bases at J, with 8 bases in the middle. CDR3: CASSAGGNEKLFF. In DNA, the CDR3 is TGTGCCAGCAGCGCCGGAGGAAATGAAAAACTGTTTTTT.

In this sample, this clone turned up a few times. This chain uses TRBV7-9 with TRBJ2-7; 8 nucleotides match TRBD2. CDR1 is SEHNR, CDR2 FQNEAQ, per germline (reference sequence). This CDR3 is built from 14 residues. J was trimmed by 0 bases and V by 5 bases; bases with no gene match: 3. The CDR3 here is CASSRREASYEQYF. CDR3 DNA: TGTGCCAGCAGCAGGCGGGAGGCCTCCTACGAGCAGTACTTC.

This sequence joins TRBV5-6 and TRBJ1-3, with a weak D call TRBD1 (6 bases). From germline, CDR1 is SGHDT and CDR2 YYEEEE. With 3 bases removed from V and 3 bases from J, the gap between germline ends came to 10 bases. This CDR3 has 14 residues. CDR3 protein: CASSYGGVGNTIYF. For the CDR3, the DNA is TGTGCCAGCAGCTACGGGGGCGTTGGAAACACCATATATTTT.

The chain uses TRBV19 and TRBJ1-1, with 9 bases aligning to TRBD1. The CDR3 covers 16 residues. With 1 base clipped from V and 4 bases from J, the junction kept 7 bases outside the gene matches. Germline V CDR1 and CDR2: LNHDA, SQIVND (reference sequence). The CDR3: CASSIAGDRVGTEAFF. Written as DNA, the CDR3 is TGTGCCAGTAGTATAGCCGGGGACAGGGTTGGCACTGAAGCTTTCTTT.

With regard to this clone: At one of its ends the junction is not consistent with the germline gene, which may arise from a read error. This sample also contains other DNA sequences that code for the same CDR3. The chain recombines TRBV7-9 with TRBJ1-1; the match to TRBD1 covers 9 bases. CDR1 and CDR2 from the germline V gene are SEHNR and FQNEAQ (reference sequence). This CDR3 region has 14 residues. The CDR3 DNA reads as TGTGCCAGCGAGCCGGGACAGGGAATCACTGAAGCCTTCTTT. This sequence encodes CASEPGQGITEAFF.

V usage is TRBV25-1 and J usage is TRBJ2-1, with a tentative D call TRBD2 (6 bases). Germline V gene data show CDR1 as MGHDK and CDR2 as SYGVNS. V gave up 1 base and J gave up 8 bases, with 18 bases separating them. The CDR3 is made up of 16 amino acids. This CDR3 is CASSEFPSGGFDEQFF. CDR3 coding DNA: TGTGCCAGCAGTGAATTTCCCAGCGGAGGGTTCGATGAGCAGTTCTTC.

V gene TRBV4-1 combines with J gene TRBJ2-3, with 11 bases that match TRBD2. J lost 4 bases, V lost 2 bases, and 8 bases had no gene match. From germline, CDR1 is MGHRA and CDR2 YSYEKL. There are 17 residues in the CDR3. CDR3 loop: CASSQILAGGRADTQYF. The CDR3 DNA follows: TGCGCCAGCAGCCAAATTCTAGCGGGAGGTCGTGCAGATACGCAGTATTTT.

The rearrangement uses TRBV28 and TRBJ2-3; weak D call: TRBD2 (5 bases). Trimming removed 5 bases at V and 0 bases at J, with 15 bases between. This CDR3 is 16 amino acids long. Germline CDR1 MDHEN, CDR2 SYDVKM. The CDR3 sequence is CASSGTGITSTDTQYF. The CDR3 bases are TGTGCCAGCAGTGGTACCGGGATTACGAGCACAGATACGCAGTATTTT. Looking up the rest from reference TRBV28 and TRBJ2-3 gives the full variable domain: DVKVTQSSRYLVKRTGEKVFLECVQDMDHENMFWYRQDPGLGLRLIYFSYDVKMKEKGDIPEGYSVSREKKERFSLILESASTNQTSMYLCASSGTGITSTDTQYFGPGTRLTVL.

The table lists this clone with a count of one. The V and J genes are TRBV28 and TRBJ2-6; 7 nucleotides line up with TRBD1. Germline V gene data show CDR1 as MDHEN and CDR2 as SYDVKM. The CDR3 is made up of 18 amino acids. V lost 6 bases and J lost 1; bases outside the gene matches: 12. The CDR3 protein is CASRTDRDSTSGANVLTF. The DNA of the CDR3 is TGTGCCAGCAGGACAGACCGGGACAGCACATCTGGGGCCAACGTCCTGACTTTC.

V is TRBV7-9 and J is TRBJ1-1; D is unclear. The V gene's germline CDR1 is SEHNR and CDR2 FQNEAQ (reference sequence). This CDR3 has 16 residues. Trimming pared 1 base from V and 5 bases from J, leaving 17 bases between. CDR3 in amino acids: CASSLGSNKPGTEAFF. DNA for the CDR3: TGTGCCAGCAGCTTAGGTTCCAATAAGCCGGGGACTGAAGCTTTCTTT.

The chain joins TRBV13 to TRBJ2-2; 7 nucleotides match TRBD1. J lost 0 bases, V lost 2 bases, and 3 bases had no gene match. The CDR3 is made up of 16 amino acids. Germline V CDR1 and CDR2: PRHDT, FYEKMQ (reference sequence). The CDR3 bases are TGTGCCAGCAGCTTAATAACAGGGGCGAACACCGGGGAGCTGTTTTTT. It is translated as CASSLITGANTGELFF.

The V call is TRBV4-1, the J call TRBJ2-7, with no clear D. The length of the CDR3 is 15 residues. Deletions cut 3 bases from V and 5 bases from J, with 17 bases between. Germline CDR1 and CDR2: MGHRA and YSYEKL. CDR3 coding DNA: TGCGCCAGCAGCCAGGCTGGTGGTGAGGTCGACGAGCAGTACTTC. Translation: CASSQAGGEVDEQYF.

The chain carries TRBV6-6 and TRBJ2-1; TRBD2 agrees at 8 bases. CDR3 length equals 14 residues. CDR1 MNHNY and CDR2 SVGAGI come from the germline V gene (reference sequence). The V gene end was trimmed by 5 bases and the J gene end by 8 bases; junction bases not matched to a gene: 8. CDR3 DNA: TGTGCCAGCAGTATGAGCGGGAGTATTGATGAGCAGTTCTTC. Amino acid sequence: CASSMSGSIDEQFF.